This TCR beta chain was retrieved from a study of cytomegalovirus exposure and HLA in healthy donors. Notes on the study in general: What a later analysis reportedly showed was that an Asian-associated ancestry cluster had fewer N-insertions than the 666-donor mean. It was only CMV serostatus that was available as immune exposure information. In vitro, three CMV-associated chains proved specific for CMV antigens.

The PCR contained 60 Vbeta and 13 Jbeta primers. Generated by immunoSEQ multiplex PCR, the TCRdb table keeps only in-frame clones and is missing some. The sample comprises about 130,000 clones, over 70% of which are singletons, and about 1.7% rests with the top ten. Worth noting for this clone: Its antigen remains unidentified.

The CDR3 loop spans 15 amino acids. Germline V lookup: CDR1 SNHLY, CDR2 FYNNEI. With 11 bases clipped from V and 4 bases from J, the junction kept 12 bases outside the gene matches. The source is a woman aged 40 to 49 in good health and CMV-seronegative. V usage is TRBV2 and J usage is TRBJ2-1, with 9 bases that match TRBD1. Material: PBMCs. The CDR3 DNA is TGTGCCGTACCGGGACAGGGATCCCTTTACAATGAGCAGTTCTTC. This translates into CAVPGQGSLYNEQFF.